Below are 11 T cell receptor beta chains sequenced from a single sample in a study of CD8 T cells in ankylosing spondylitis. From the 5' RACE reads, TCRdb called clonotypes with MiXCR, one entry per CDR3 protein. The sample carries about 360,000 distinct CDR3 sequences, roughly 20% recorded once. Sequencing was done on a sample of blood, either unsorted or a sorted T cell fraction (not recorded which). These receptors all come from a male donor with ankylosing spondylitis or in good health (not recorded which).

The chain is built from TRBV29-1 and TRBJ2-3; D not resolved. The CDR3 sequence is 14 residues long. Trimming left V 7 bases short and J 1 base short, with 15 bases between. Germline CDR1 SQVTM, CDR2 ANQGSEA. Written as DNA, the CDR3 is TGCAGCGCACCTCGAGACACCCGCACAGATACGCAGTATTTT. Encoded protein: CSAPRDTRTDTQYF.

This clonotype has a handful of counts. V gene TRBV12-3 or TRBV12-4 combines with J gene TRBJ2-7; 8 bases agree with TRBD1. The trim removed 6 bases at V and 3 bases at J, leaving 7 bases unmatched. This CDR3 has 14 amino acids. The CDR3 sequence: CASSPGQVHYEQYF. CDR3 bases: TGTGCCAGCAGCCCGGGACAGGTACACTACGAGCAGTACTTC.

A few counts support this clonotype. The chain links TRBV24-1 to TRBJ2-7; 8 bases align to TRBD1. V shed 5 bases, J shed 1 base, and the junction held 6 bases outside the gene matches. The V gene's germline CDR1 is KGHDR and CDR2 SFDVKD. The CDR3 has 15 residues. CDR3 bases: TGTGCCACCAGTGTGGGACAGGACGCATCCTACGAGCAGTACTTC. It specifies CATSVGQDASYEQYF.

This clonotype was recorded a few times. The V gene is TRBV27, the J gene TRBJ1-1; D unclear. Trimming shortened V by 4 bases and J by 5 bases, and 11 bases separated the two germline ends. Germline lookup yields CDR1 MNHEY and CDR2 SMNVEV (reference sequence). The CDR3 has 13 amino acids. CDR3 residues: CASSSGPATEAFF. The CDR3 coding sequence is TGTGCCAGCAGTTCAGGCCCGGCAACTGAAGCTTTCTTT.

This chain connects TRBV11-2 to TRBJ2-5, with D possibly matching TRBD1 (6 bases). CDR3 size: 15 residues. From germline, CDR1 is SGHAT and CDR2 FQNNGV. Trimming stripped 3 bases from V and 3 bases from J, with 14 bases between. The DNA for the CDR3 is TGTGCCAGCAGCTTGACGAGACAGGAAAAAGAGACCCAGTACTTC. It codes for CASSLTRQEKETQYF.

The chain uses TRBV30 and TRBJ2-3; D gene uncertain. Germline V CDR1 and CDR2: GTSNPN, SVGIG (reference sequence). This CDR3 has 13 residues. The V end lost 2 bases, the J end lost 2 bases, and 8 bases lay between the germline ends. The CDR3 DNA follows: TGTGCCTGGAGTATCTTACACACAGATACGCAGTATTTT. Translated: CAWSILHTDTQYF.

This clonotype was found a few times. This chain uses TRBV29-1 with TRBJ2-7; 9 nucleotides match TRBD2. The CDR3 runs 13 residues. Germline V gives CDR1 SQVTM, CDR2 ANQGSEA. The trim removed 6 bases at V and 0 bases at J, leaving 3 bases unmatched. CDR3: CSVSTSGSYEQYF. The CDR3 nucleotides are TGCAGCGTCTCGACTAGCGGCTCCTACGAGCAGTACTTC.

This clonotype was observed a few times. This chain joins TRBV14 and TRBJ2-7; TRBD1 might be the D (8 bases). Trimming took 1 base from V and 3 from J, leaving 13 bases between them. The CDR3 contains 15 residues. Germline V gene lookup returns CDR1 SGHDN and CDR2 FVKESK. CDR3: CASSQGQGTNYEQYF. DNA of the CDR3: TGTGCCAGCAGCCAAGGACAGGGGACTAACTACGAGCAGTACTTC.

This clonotype showed up just a few times. The chain has TRBV15 and TRBJ2-1; possible D gene TRBD1, 6 bases. This CDR3 is built from 15 residues. V lost 3 bases, J lost 1 base, and 10 bases lay in between. The V gene's germline CDR1 is LNHNV and CDR2 YYDKDF (reference sequence). This CDR3 reads CATSSGRGSYNEQFF. In DNA, the CDR3 is TGTGCCACCAGCAGTGGCAGGGGATCCTACAATGAGCAGTTCTTC.

The chain joins TRBV14 to TRBJ1-6; D may be TRBD1 (5 bases). The CDR3 has 15 amino acids. Per germline, CDR1 SGHDN and CDR2 FVKESK. The V gene lost 1 base and the J gene lost 14 bases, with 18 bases spanning the gap. The DNA for the CDR3 is TGTGCCAGCAGCCAAGGGCACGGTGGGGGGTTCACCCTCCACTTT. This codes for CASSQGHGGGFTLHF.

This clonotype was seen a handful of times. The V call is TRBV4-2, the J call TRBJ2-1; TRBD2 matches at 7 bases. The germline V gene has CDR1 LGHNA and CDR2 YNFKEQ. CDR3 length: 16 amino acids. Germline trimming cut 5 bases from V and 5 bases from J; bases unmatched to any gene: 12. CDR3 sequence (DNA): TGTGCCAGCAGCAGAACTATAGCGGGCGGAGACAATGAGCAGTTCTTC. This codes for CASSRTIAGGDNEQFF.